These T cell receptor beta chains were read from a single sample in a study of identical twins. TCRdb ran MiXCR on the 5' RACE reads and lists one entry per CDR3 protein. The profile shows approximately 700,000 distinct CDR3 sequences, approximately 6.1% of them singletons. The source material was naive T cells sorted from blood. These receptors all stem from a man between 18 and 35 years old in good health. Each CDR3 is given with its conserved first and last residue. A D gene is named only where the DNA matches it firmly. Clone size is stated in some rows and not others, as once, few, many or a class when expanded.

CDR3: CASRQAGEETQYF
DNA: TGTGCCAGCAGGCAAGCGGGAGAAGAGACCCAGTACTTC
V: TRBV12-3/TRBV12-4
D: TRBD2
J: TRBJ2-5
size: many

CDR3: CATGTGPNYGYTF
DNA: TGCGCCACAGGGACAGGACCTAACTATGGCTACACCTTC
V: TRBV5-1
D: TRBD1
J: TRBJ1-2
size: many

CDR3: CASSVVAEETQYF
DNA: TGTGCCAGCAGCGTAGTGGCTGAAGAGACCCAGTACTTC
V: TRBV9
D: NA
J: TRBJ2-5
size: NA

CDR3: CASSQAVGDMNTEAFF
DNA: TGCGCCAGCAGCCAAGCAGTAGGAGACATGAACACTGAAGCTTTCTTT
V: TRBV4-1
D: NA
J: TRBJ1-1
size: many

CDR3: CASSLDGGTHNEQFF
DNA: TGTGCCAGCAGCTTAGACGGAGGGACTCACAATGAGCAGTTCTTC
V: TRBV11-2
D: NA
J: TRBJ2-1
size: few

CDR3: CSARAGGVETQYF
DNA: TGCAGTGCTAGAGCGGGAGGAGTTGAGACCCAGTACTTC
V: TRBV20-1
D: TRBD2
J: TRBJ2-5
size: NA

CDR3: CASSLDLRSDTQYF
DNA: TGTGCCAGCAGCTTAGATCTCCGGTCAGATACGCAGTATTTT
V: TRBV11-2
D: NA
J: TRBJ2-3
size: NA

CDR3: CASSEAGGVILF
DNA: TGTGCCAGCAGTGAAGCAGGGGGGGTAATTCTCTTC
V: TRBV2
D: NA
J: TRBJ2-1
size: many

CDR3: CASSSSASTRDTQYF
DNA: TGCGCCAGCAGCTCTAGCGCCTCTACTCGGGATACGCAGTATTTT
V: TRBV5-1
D: NA
J: TRBJ2-3
size: many

CDR3: CASSYDENEQFF
DNA: TGTGCCAGCAGTTATGACGAGAATGAGCAGTTCTTC
V: TRBV6-2/TRBV6-3
D: NA
J: TRBJ2-1
size: NA

CDR3: CASSLIGASASPLHF
DNA: TGTGCCAGCAGTTTGATAGGGGCTTCTGCGTCACCCCTCCACTTT
V: TRBV27
D: NA
J: TRBJ1-6
size: NA

CDR3: CSARPLDQGPTSDTGELFF
DNA: TGCAGTGCTAGACCCCTGGACCAAGGCCCAACTAGCGACACCGGGGAGCTGTTTTTT
V: TRBV20-1
D: TRBD2
J: TRBJ2-2
size: many

CDR3: CASTTSRGWLEYQETQYF
DNA: TGTGCCAGCACTACGTCGAGGGGGTGGTTGGAGTACCAAGAGACCCAGTACTTC
V: TRBV11-2
D: NA
J: TRBJ2-5
size: many

CDR3: CSALSGEVTQYF
DNA: TGCAGTGCCCTTAGTGGGGAAGTGACCCAGTACTTC
V: TRBV20-1
D: NA
J: TRBJ2-5
size: many

CDR3: CASSVGAGSPLHF
DNA: TGTGCCAGCAGTGTAGGGGCCGGGTCACCCCTCCACTTT
V: TRBV25-1
D: NA
J: TRBJ1-6
size: many

CDR3: CASIGQGGNEQFF
DNA: TGTGCCAGCATAGGACAGGGTGGCAATGAGCAGTTCTTC
V: TRBV7-9
D: TRBD1
J: TRBJ2-1
size: many

CDR3: CASRQGQGFNSPLHF
DNA: TGTGCCAGCAGGCAGGGACAGGGTTTCAATTCACCCCTCCACTTT
V: TRBV6-1
D: TRBD1
J: TRBJ1-6
size: many

CDR3: CASSLVWLGLADNEQFF
DNA: TGCGCCAGCAGCTTGGTATGGTTAGGACTAGCGGACAATGAGCAGTTCTTC
V: TRBV5-1
D: TRBD2
J: TRBJ2-1
size: many

CDR3: CASSQRTAAYEQYF
DNA: TGTGCCAGCAGCCAGCGGACAGCGGCCTACGAGCAGTACTTC
V: TRBV21-1
D: NA
J: TRBJ2-7
size: NA

CDR3: CSAPRGQGTYGYTF
DNA: TGCAGTGCGCCGAGGGGACAGGGAACCTATGGCTACACCTTC
V: TRBV20-1
D: TRBD1
J: TRBJ1-2
size: NA

CDR3: CAWTLAGRTGELFF
DNA: TGTGCCTGGACATTAGCGGGAAGGACCGGGGAGCTGTTTTTT
V: TRBV30
D: TRBD2
J: TRBJ2-2
size: NA

CDR3: CSAARLVSYNEQFF
DNA: TGCAGTGCCGCGCGGCTAGTCTCCTACAATGAGCAGTTCTTC
V: TRBV20-1
D: NA
J: TRBJ2-1
size: few

CDR3: CASSQNSNPGAEQFF
DNA: TGCGCCAGCAGCCAGAATTCAAACCCAGGGGCTGAGCAGTTCTTC
V: TRBV4-3
D: NA
J: TRBJ2-1
size: few

CDR3: CASSPPSAGETQYF
DNA: TGTGCCAGCTCACCACCATCAGCGGGAGAGACCCAGTACTTC
V: TRBV18
D: NA
J: TRBJ2-5
size: NA

CDR3: CASSLPLVPDTQYF
DNA: TGTGCCAGCAGCCTTCCCTTAGTTCCAGATACGCAGTATTTT
V: TRBV7-3
D: NA
J: TRBJ2-3
size: many

CDR3: CAISDRETQYF
DNA: TGTGCCATCAGTGACCGCGAGACCCAGTACTTC
V: TRBV10-3
D: NA
J: TRBJ2-5
size: many

CDR3: CASSEVIESSWSNQPQHF
DNA: TGTGCCAGCAGTGAAGTCATAGAGAGTTCATGGAGCAATCAGCCCCAGCATTTT
V: TRBV6-1
D: NA
J: TRBJ1-5
size: many

CDR3: CASSYSRQGGPSFYEQYF
DNA: TGTGCCAGCAGTTACTCCCGGCAGGGTGGGCCCTCTTTCTACGAGCAGTACTTC
V: TRBV6-2/TRBV6-3
D: NA
J: TRBJ2-7
size: many

CDR3: CATNLGGYNEQFF
DNA: TGTGCCACTAACCTAGGGGGGTACAATGAGCAGTTCTTC
V: TRBV15
D: NA
J: TRBJ2-1
size: few

CDR3: CASSDRDTLAGGRKTQYF
DNA: TGTGCCAGCAGTGACCGGGACACCTTAGCGGGAGGGAGGAAGACCCAGTACTTC
V: TRBV6-1
D: TRBD2
J: TRBJ2-5
size: many

CDR3: CAWRGGSYNEQFF
DNA: TGTGCCTGGAGGGGCGGCTCCTACAATGAGCAGTTCTTC
V: TRBV30
D: NA
J: TRBJ2-1
size: few

CDR3: CASSPDWGSPLHF
DNA: TGTGCCAGCAGCCCCGATTGGGGTTCACCCCTCCACTTT
V: TRBV3-1
D: NA
J: TRBJ1-6
size: few

CDR3: CASSEMGQPQHF
DNA: TGTGCCAGCAGTGAGATGGGCCAGCCCCAGCATTTT
V: TRBV6-1
D: NA
J: TRBJ1-5
size: few

CDR3: CASSPLRFLETQYF
DNA: TGTGCCAGCAGCCCTCTTCGTTTTCTTGAGACCCAGTACTTC
V: TRBV12-3/TRBV12-4
D: NA
J: TRBJ2-5
size: many

CDR3: CASSSALSNAETQYF
DNA: TGTGCCAGCAGTTCCGCCCTCTCGAATGCGGAGACCCAGTACTTC
V: TRBV12-3/TRBV12-4
D: NA
J: TRBJ2-5
size: few

CDR3: CASSLGSGNNEQFF
DNA: TGTGCCAGCAGTTTAGGTAGCGGGAACAATGAGCAGTTCTTC
V: TRBV12-3/TRBV12-4
D: TRBD2
J: TRBJ2-1
size: many

CDR3: CASSLGYSGSSYNEQFF
DNA: TGTGCCAGCAGCTTAGGTTATAGCGGGAGCTCCTACAATGAGCAGTTCTTC
V: TRBV7-2
D: TRBD2
J: TRBJ2-1
size: NA

CDR3: CSVGGMTDTQYF
DNA: TGCAGCGTGGGGGGTATGACAGATACGCAGTATTTT
V: TRBV29-1
D: NA
J: TRBJ2-3
size: many

CDR3: CASSYSPGETNVLTF
DNA: TGTGCCAGCAGTTACTCGCCAGGGGAGACCAACGTCCTGACTTTC
V: TRBV6-5
D: NA
J: TRBJ2-6
size: many

CDR3: CASSSPGQKYTGELFF
DNA: TGTGCCAGCAGTTCCCCGGGACAGAAATATACCGGGGAGCTGTTTTTT
V: TRBV12-3/TRBV12-4
D: TRBD1
J: TRBJ2-2
size: many

CDR3: CASSVEAGGEQFF
DNA: TGTGCCAGCAGCGTAGAGGCGGGAGGTGAGCAGTTCTTC
V: TRBV9
D: TRBD2
J: TRBJ2-1
size: many

CDR3: CATCHGTNEKLFF
DNA: TGTGCCACCTGCCATGGGACTAATGAAAAACTGTTTTTT
V: TRBV10-3
D: NA
J: TRBJ1-4
size: many

CDR3: CATSRATRGEQYF
DNA: TGTGCCACCAGCAGAGCTACGCGTGGCGAGCAGTACTTC
V: TRBV15
D: NA
J: TRBJ2-7
size: NA

CDR3: CASSYPLAGYEQYF
DNA: TGTGCCAGCAGTTACCCCTTAGCAGGCTACGAGCAGTACTTC
V: TRBV28
D: NA
J: TRBJ2-7
size: NA

CDR3: CASSEDGRHNEKLFF
DNA: TGTGCCAGCAGTGAAGACGGACGCCATAATGAAAAACTGTTTTTT
V: TRBV6-1
D: NA
J: TRBJ1-4
size: many

CDR3: CASSLAPSVNEQFF
DNA: TGTGCCAGCAGCTTGGCCCCTAGCGTCAATGAGCAGTTCTTC
V: TRBV5-5
D: NA
J: TRBJ2-1
size: many

CDR3: CATSRDFDTGELFF
DNA: TGTGCCACCAGCAGAGATTTTGACACCGGGGAGCTGTTTTTT
V: TRBV15
D: NA
J: TRBJ2-2
size: many

CDR3: CASSFRGVGNTIYF
DNA: TGTGCCAGCAGTTTCAGGGGTGTCGGAAACACCATATATTTT
V: TRBV28
D: NA
J: TRBJ1-3
size: few

CDR3: CASSFLRGYTEAFF
DNA: TGTGCCAGCAGTTTCTTAAGGGGGTACACTGAAGCTTTCTTT
V: TRBV27
D: NA
J: TRBJ1-1
size: few

CDR3: CSVVDRSKNIQYF
DNA: TGCAGCGTCGTGGACAGAAGCAAAAACATTCAGTACTTC
V: TRBV29-1
D: NA
J: TRBJ2-4
size: NA

CDR3: CASSPTGAGYNEQFF
DNA: TGCGCCAGCAGCCCCACCGGGGCGGGCTACAATGAGCAGTTCTTC
V: TRBV4-3
D: NA
J: TRBJ2-1
size: many

CDR3: CASSLQGSVNEQFF
DNA: TGTGCCAGCAGCTTACAGGGGTCAGTGAATGAGCAGTTCTTC
V: TRBV27
D: TRBD1
J: TRBJ2-1
size: many

CDR3: CSAQAPGQGKYGYTF
DNA: TGCAGTGCTCAAGCTCCGGGACAGGGGAAATATGGCTACACCTTC
V: TRBV20-1
D: TRBD1
J: TRBJ1-2
size: many